The entry below gives a single T cell receptor (beta chain) sequence along with its context. What it binds is unknown. The data were obtained in a study of regulatory T cells in long-lasting Graves disease. Notes on the study in general: Persistent Graves' patients showed reduced TCR diversity versus newly diagnosed patients. TRBV28 was favored in persistent disease, as were TRBJ1-2 and TRBJ2-5.

For TCR beta, libraries came from iRepertoire HTBI primers and Arm-PCR of CDR3 regions. TCRdb fed the multiplex PCR reads into MiXCR, producing one record per CDR3 protein. The sample yields around 330,000 distinct CDR3 sequences, under 20% seen once. The CDR3 consists of 13 residues. V dropped 4 bases and J dropped 1 base, with 11 bases sitting between them. From germline, CDR1 is DFQATT and CDR2 SNEGSKA (reference sequence). Time point indicated: newly diagnosed GD, antithyroid drugs for less than 3 months. Preparation of the TCR library used RNA extracted from PBMCs. Per American Thyroid Association guidelines, Graves' disease was diagnosed.

The sequenced sample was peripheral blood mononuclear cells (PBMCs), obtained at new diagnosis, from a patient treated with antithyroid drugs. The receptor's source is a female donor with Graves disease. This sequence joins TRBV20-1 and TRBJ2-7, with D hard to call. CDR3 sequence reads: CSANIDGSYEQYF. The CDR3 DNA reads TGCAGTGCTAATATTGATGGATCCTACGAGCAGTACTTC.